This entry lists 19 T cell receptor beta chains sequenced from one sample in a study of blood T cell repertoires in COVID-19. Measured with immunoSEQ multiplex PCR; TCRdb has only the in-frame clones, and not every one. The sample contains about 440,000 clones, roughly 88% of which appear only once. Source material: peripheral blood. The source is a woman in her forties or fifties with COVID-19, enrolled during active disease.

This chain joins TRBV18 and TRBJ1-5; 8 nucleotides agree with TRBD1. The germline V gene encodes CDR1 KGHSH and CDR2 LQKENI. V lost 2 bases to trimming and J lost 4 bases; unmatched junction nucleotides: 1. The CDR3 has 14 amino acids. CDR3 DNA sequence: TGTGCCAGCTCACCAAGGACAGGGAATCAGCCCCAGCATTTT. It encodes CASSPRTGNQPQHF.

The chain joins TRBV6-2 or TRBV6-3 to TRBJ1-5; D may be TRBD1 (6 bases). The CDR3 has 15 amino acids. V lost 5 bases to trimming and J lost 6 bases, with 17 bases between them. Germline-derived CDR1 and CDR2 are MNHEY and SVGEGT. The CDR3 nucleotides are TGTGCCAGCAGTCAATACAGGGCTAGGGGTCAGCCCCAGCATTTT. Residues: CASSQYRARGQPQHF.

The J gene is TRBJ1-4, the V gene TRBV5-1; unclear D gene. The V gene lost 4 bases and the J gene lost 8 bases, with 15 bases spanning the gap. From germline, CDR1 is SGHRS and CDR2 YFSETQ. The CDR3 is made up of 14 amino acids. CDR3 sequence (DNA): TGCGCCAGCAGCACGAACGGGGAAGAAGAAAAACTGTTTTTT. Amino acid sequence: CASSTNGEEEKLFF.

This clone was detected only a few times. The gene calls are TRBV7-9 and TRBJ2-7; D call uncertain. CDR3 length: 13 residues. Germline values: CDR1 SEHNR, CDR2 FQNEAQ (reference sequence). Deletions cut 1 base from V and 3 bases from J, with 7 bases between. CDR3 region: CASSLEYGYEQYF. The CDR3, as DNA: TGTGCCAGCAGCTTAGAGTACGGCTACGAGCAGTACTTC.

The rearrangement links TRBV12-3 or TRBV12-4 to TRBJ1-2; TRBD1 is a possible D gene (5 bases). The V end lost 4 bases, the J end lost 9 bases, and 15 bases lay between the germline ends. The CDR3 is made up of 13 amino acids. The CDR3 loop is CASSSPAGGSYTF. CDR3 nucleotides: TGTGCCAGCAGTTCGCCAGCCGGGGGAAGCTACACCTTC.

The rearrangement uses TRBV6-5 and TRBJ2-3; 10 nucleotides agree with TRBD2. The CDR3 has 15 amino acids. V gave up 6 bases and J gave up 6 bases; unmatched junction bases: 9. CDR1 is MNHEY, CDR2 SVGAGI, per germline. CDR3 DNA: TGTGCCAGCAGAACCCTAGCGGGGGATTGGGATACGCAGTATTTT. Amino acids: CASRTLAGDWDTQYF.

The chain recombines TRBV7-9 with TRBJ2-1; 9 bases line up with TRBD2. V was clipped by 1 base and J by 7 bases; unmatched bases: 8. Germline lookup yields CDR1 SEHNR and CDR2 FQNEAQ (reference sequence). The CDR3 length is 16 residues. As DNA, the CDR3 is TGTGCCAGCAGCTTAGAGTCTAGCGGGGTGAGGAATGAGCAGTTCTTC. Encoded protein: CASSLESSGVRNEQFF.

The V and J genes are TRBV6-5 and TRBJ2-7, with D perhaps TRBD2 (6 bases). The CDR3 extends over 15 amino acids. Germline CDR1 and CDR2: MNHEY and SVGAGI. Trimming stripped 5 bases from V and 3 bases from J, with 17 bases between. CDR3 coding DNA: TGTGCCAGCAGTCCTCCCGGTAGCGGACTCTACGAGCAGTACTTC. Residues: CASSPPGSGLYEQYF.

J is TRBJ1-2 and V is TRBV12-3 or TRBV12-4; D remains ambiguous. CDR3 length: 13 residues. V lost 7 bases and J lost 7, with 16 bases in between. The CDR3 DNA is TGTGCCAGCAATCGTGACGGGATTCTTGGCTACACCTTC. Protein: CASNRDGILGYTF.

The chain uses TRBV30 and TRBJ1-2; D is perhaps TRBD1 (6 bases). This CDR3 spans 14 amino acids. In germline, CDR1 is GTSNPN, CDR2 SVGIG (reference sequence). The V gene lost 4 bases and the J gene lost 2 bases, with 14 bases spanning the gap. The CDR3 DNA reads TGTGCCTGGAAAGGTCAGGGGAGAAACTATGGCTACACCTTC. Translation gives CAWKGQGRNYGYTF.

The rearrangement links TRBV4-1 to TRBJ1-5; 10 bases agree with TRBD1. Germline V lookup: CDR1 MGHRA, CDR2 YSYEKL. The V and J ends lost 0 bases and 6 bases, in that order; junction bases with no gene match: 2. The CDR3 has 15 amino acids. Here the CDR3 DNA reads TGCGCCAGCAGCCAAGACGGGACAGGGGTTCAGCCCCAGCATTTT. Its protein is CASSQDGTGVQPQHF.

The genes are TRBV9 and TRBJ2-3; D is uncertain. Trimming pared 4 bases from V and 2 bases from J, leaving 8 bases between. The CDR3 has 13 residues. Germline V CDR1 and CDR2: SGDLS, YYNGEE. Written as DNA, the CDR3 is TGTGCCAGCAGCTACATCGACACAGATACGCAGTATTTT. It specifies CASSYIDTDTQYF.

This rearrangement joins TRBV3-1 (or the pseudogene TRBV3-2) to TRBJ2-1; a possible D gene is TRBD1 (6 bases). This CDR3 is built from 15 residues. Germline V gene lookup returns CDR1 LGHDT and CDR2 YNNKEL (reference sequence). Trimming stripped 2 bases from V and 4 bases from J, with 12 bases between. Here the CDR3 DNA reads TGTGCCAGCAGCCAAAACGGACAGCCTTACAATGAGCAGTTCTTC. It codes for CASSQNGQPYNEQFF.

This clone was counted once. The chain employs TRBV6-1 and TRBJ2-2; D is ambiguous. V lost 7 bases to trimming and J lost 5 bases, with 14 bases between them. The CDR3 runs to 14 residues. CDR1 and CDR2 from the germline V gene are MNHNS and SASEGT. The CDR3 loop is CASIPSLSTGELFF. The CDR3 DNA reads TGTGCCAGCATCCCGAGTTTGAGTACCGGGGAGCTGTTTTTT.

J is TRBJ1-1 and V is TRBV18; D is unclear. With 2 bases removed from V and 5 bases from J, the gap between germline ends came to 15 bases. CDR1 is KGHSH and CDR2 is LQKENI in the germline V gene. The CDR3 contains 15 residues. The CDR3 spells CASSPIGSLHTEAFF. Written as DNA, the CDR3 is TGTGCCAGCTCACCAATAGGCTCACTACATACTGAAGCTTTCTTT. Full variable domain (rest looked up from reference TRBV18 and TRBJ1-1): NAGVMQNPRHLVRRRGQEARLRCSPMKGHSHVYWYRQLPEEGLKFMVYLQKENIIDESGMPKERFSAEFPKEGPSILRIQQVVRGDSAAYFCASSPIGSLHTEAFFGQGTRLTVV.

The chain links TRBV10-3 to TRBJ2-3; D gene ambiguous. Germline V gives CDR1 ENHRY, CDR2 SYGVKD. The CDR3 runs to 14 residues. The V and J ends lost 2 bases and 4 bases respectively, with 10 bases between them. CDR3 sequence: CAISEGAEADTQYF. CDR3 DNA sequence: TGTGCCATCAGTGAGGGTGCAGAGGCAGATACGCAGTATTTT.

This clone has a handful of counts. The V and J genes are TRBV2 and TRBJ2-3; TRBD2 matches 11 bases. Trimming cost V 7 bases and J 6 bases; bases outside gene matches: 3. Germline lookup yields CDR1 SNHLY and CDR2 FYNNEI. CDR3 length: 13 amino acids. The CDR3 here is CASKSSGGDTQYF. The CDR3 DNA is TGTGCCAGCAAGTCTAGCGGGGGGGATACGCAGTATTTT.

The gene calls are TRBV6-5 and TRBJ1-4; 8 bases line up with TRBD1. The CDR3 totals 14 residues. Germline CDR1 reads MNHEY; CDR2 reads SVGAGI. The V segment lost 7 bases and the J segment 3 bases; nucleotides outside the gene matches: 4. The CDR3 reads CASKPGQANEKLFF. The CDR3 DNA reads TGTGCCAGCAAGCCGGGACAGGCTAATGAAAAACTGTTTTTT.

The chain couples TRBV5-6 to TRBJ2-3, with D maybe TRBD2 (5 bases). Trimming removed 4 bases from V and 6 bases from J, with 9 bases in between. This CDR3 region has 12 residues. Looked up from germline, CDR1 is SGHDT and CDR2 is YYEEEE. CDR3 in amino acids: CASSRRGDTQYF. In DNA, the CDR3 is TGTGCCAGCAGCCGCCGAGGGGATACGCAGTATTTT.